This T cell receptor beta chain is from a study of T cell responses to AZD1222 COVID-19 vaccine. Overall study findings and caveats: Repertoire sampling was restricted to post-peak T cell response timepoints. Spike-spanning, vaccine-associated CD4 TCRs were dominant at 160-218 and 743-854. A reported finding is that nearly half of spike-specific TCRs target unmutated variant regions.

Repertoires were generated with immunoSEQ multiplex PCR, while TCRdb's copy carries only in-frame clones and drops some. In the table there are roughly 180,000 clones, approximately 93% of which are singletons. To note about this clone: Its matching antigen is unknown.

This clonotype was obtained from an adult who received the AZD1222 COVID-19 vaccine. Here the sequenced sample was peripheral blood, taken 28 days after the second AZD1222 dose.

The CDR3 coding sequence is TGTGCCAGCCGATACGAGGGCAAGAACACTGAAGCTTTCTTT. Amino acid sequence: CASRYEGKNTEAFF. The J gene is TRBJ1-1, the V gene TRBV27; D ambiguous. With 8 bases removed from V and 1 base from J, the gap between germline ends came to 14 bases. This CDR3 spans 14 amino acids. The germline V gene encodes CDR1 MNHEY and CDR2 SMNVEV (reference sequence).